Listed below are T cell receptor beta chains from one sample, sequenced in a study of T cell responses to AZD1222 COVID-19 vaccine. Profiling relied on immunoSEQ multiplex PCR, and the TCRdb table lists in-frame clones only, not all of them. This table holds around 150,000 clones, around 94% found once. Sequences were derived from peripheral blood, sampled on day 0 of AZD1222 vaccination. The source is an adult in good health. Each CDR3 is given with its conserved first and last residue. A D gene is named only where the DNA matches it firmly. Clone size is given for some rows only: seen once, a few or many times, or a class if the clone is expanded.

CDR3 protein: CASNKAGRGGSYNEQFF
CDR3 DNA: TGTGCCAGCAACAAAGCGGGGCGGGGGGGCTCCTACAATGAGCAGTTCTTC
clone size: once
V gene: TRBV5-6
D gene: TRBD2
J gene: TRBJ2-1

CDR3 protein: CASSPRTDRGTGELFF
CDR3 DNA: TGTGCCAGCAGCCCCCGGACAGATCGAGGCACCGGGGAGCTGTTTTTT
clone size: -
V gene: TRBV7-6
D gene: -
J gene: TRBJ2-2

CDR3 protein: CASSPVGGEQFF
CDR3 DNA: TGTGCCAGCAGCCCTGTCGGAGGTGAGCAGTTCTTC
clone size: -
V gene: TRBV11-2
D gene: -
J gene: TRBJ2-1

CDR3 protein: CASSSRSRWGYTF
CDR3 DNA: TGTGCCAGCAGCTCAAGGTCCCGCTGGGGCTACACCTTC
clone size: once
V gene: TRBV11-3
D gene: -
J gene: TRBJ1-2

CDR3 protein: CASSLNSGATNEKLFF
CDR3 DNA: TGCGCCAGCAGCTTGAATAGCGGGGCAACTAATGAAAAACTGTTTTTT
clone size: few
V gene: TRBV5-1
D gene: -
J gene: TRBJ1-4

CDR3 protein: CASSSLRVMNTEAFF
CDR3 DNA: TGTGCCAGCAGCTCCCTCAGGGTGATGAACACTGAAGCTTTCTTT
clone size: -
V gene: TRBV5-6
D gene: -
J gene: TRBJ1-1

CDR3 protein: CASSFSGWGNTEAFF
CDR3 DNA: TGTGCCAGCAGCTTCTCAGGGTGGGGGAACACTGAAGCTTTCTTT
clone size: -
V gene: TRBV5-5
D gene: -
J gene: TRBJ1-1

CDR3 protein: CASSFRGSYGYTF
CDR3 DNA: TGTGCCAGCAGCTTCAGGGGGAGCTATGGCTACACCTTC
clone size: once
V gene: TRBV13
D gene: TRBD1
J gene: TRBJ1-2

CDR3 protein: CASSIRGGDTEAFF
CDR3 DNA: TGTGCCAGCAGTATCAGGGGCGGGGACACTGAAGCTTTCTTT
clone size: -
V gene: TRBV11-3
D gene: -
J gene: TRBJ1-1

CDR3 protein: CASSLQPAYGYTF
CDR3 DNA: TGTGCCAGCAGTTTGCAACCGGCTTATGGCTACACCTTC
clone size: -
V gene: TRBV12-3/TRBV12-4
D gene: -
J gene: TRBJ1-2

CDR3 protein: CASSQVSAQANSPLHF
CDR3 DNA: TGTGCCAGCAGCCAAGTCAGCGCCCAAGCCAATTCACCCCTCCACTTT
clone size: -
V gene: TRBV4-2
D gene: -
J gene: TRBJ1-6

CDR3 protein: CASSLQTRGPGELFF
CDR3 DNA: TGCGCCAGCAGCCTCCAGACGCGGGGGCCCGGGGAGCTGTTTTTT
clone size: once
V gene: TRBV4-1
D gene: -
J gene: TRBJ2-2

CDR3 protein: CASSQDRLTSGGYQETQYF
CDR3 DNA: TGCGCCAGCAGCCAAGATCGGCTGACTAGCGGGGGCTACCAAGAGACCCAGTACTTC
clone size: -
V gene: TRBV4-1
D gene: TRBD2
J gene: TRBJ2-5

CDR3 protein: CASSQDEGRVRNQPQHF
CDR3 DNA: TGTGCCAGCAGCCAAGATGAAGGGCGGGTTAGGAATCAGCCCCAGCATTTT
clone size: -
V gene: TRBV4-2
D gene: -
J gene: TRBJ1-5

CDR3 protein: CASSPSGGAGEQFF
CDR3 DNA: TGTGCCAGCAGCCCTAGCGGGGGGGCAGGCGAGCAGTTCTTC
clone size: once
V gene: TRBV9
D gene: TRBD2
J gene: TRBJ2-1

CDR3 protein: CASSYSGAGFTDTQYF
CDR3 DNA: TGTGCCAGCAGTTACTCGGGGGCGGGGTTCACAGATACGCAGTATTTT
clone size: -
V gene: TRBV6-6
D gene: -
J gene: TRBJ2-3

CDR3 protein: CSASMSGNQPQHF
CDR3 DNA: TGCAGCGCGTCCATGTCTGGCAATCAGCCCCAGCATTTT
clone size: -
V gene: TRBV29-1
D gene: -
J gene: TRBJ1-5

CDR3 protein: CASSAIMGSSYNSPLHF
CDR3 DNA: TGTGCCAGCAGCGCTATCATGGGTAGCTCCTATAATTCACCCCTCCACTTT
clone size: -
V gene: TRBV16
D gene: -
J gene: TRBJ1-6

CDR3 protein: CASSRPGQGEEWPQHF
CDR3 DNA: TGTGCCAGCAGCCGACCGGGACAGGGGGAGGAATGGCCCCAGCATTTT
clone size: -
V gene: TRBV3-1/TRBV3-2
D gene: TRBD1
J gene: TRBJ1-5

CDR3 protein: CASSLALAGDTGELFF
CDR3 DNA: TGTGCCAGCAGCTTAGCACTAGCGGGAGACACCGGGGAGCTGTTTTTT
clone size: -
V gene: TRBV7-9
D gene: TRBD2
J gene: TRBJ2-2

CDR3 protein: CASSLTGQPQHF
CDR3 DNA: TGTGCCAGCAGTTTAACCGGTCAGCCCCAGCATTTT
clone size: -
V gene: TRBV12-3/TRBV12-4
D gene: -
J gene: TRBJ1-5

CDR3 protein: CASSQVRLGRDFSQPQHF
CDR3 DNA: TGTGCCAGCAGCCAAGTTAGGTTGGGCAGGGACTTTAGTCAGCCCCAGCATTTT
clone size: -
V gene: TRBV4-2
D gene: -
J gene: TRBJ1-5

CDR3 protein: CALRTGYGYGYTF
CDR3 DNA: TGTGCCTTGAGGACAGGGTATGGCTATGGCTACACCTTC
clone size: -
V gene: TRBV2
D gene: TRBD1
J gene: TRBJ1-2

CDR3 protein: CASSPRETPEAFF
CDR3 DNA: TGTGCCAGCTCACCAAGAGAGACACCTGAAGCTTTCTTT
clone size: -
V gene: TRBV18
D gene: -
J gene: TRBJ1-1

CDR3 protein: CASSQRERTYNEQFF
CDR3 DNA: TGTGCCAGCAGCCAACGGGAGAGGACCTACAATGAGCAGTTCTTC
clone size: -
V gene: TRBV3-1/TRBV3-2
D gene: -
J gene: TRBJ2-1

CDR3 protein: CASSIGTPGTYGYTF
CDR3 DNA: TGTGCCAGTAGTATCGGGACACCCGGTACATATGGCTACACCTTC
clone size: -
V gene: TRBV19
D gene: -
J gene: TRBJ1-2

CDR3 protein: CASSPVGTGEDEKLFF
CDR3 DNA: TGTGCCAGCAGCCCGGTAGGGACAGGGGAAGATGAAAAACTGTTTTTT
clone size: -
V gene: TRBV7-9
D gene: TRBD1
J gene: TRBJ1-4

CDR3 protein: CASSLAPGFLTASYGYTF
CDR3 DNA: TGTGCCAGTAGTCTTGCGCCGGGCTTCTTAACAGCGTCCTATGGCTACACCTTC
clone size: -
V gene: TRBV19
D gene: -
J gene: TRBJ1-2

CDR3 protein: CASSEEGLYGYTF
CDR3 DNA: TGTGCCAGCAGTGAGGAGGGCCTCTATGGCTACACCTTC
clone size: many
V gene: TRBV6-1
D gene: -
J gene: TRBJ1-2

CDR3 protein: CASLTGTGPYGYTF
CDR3 DNA: TGTGCCAGTCTAACCGGGACAGGTCCTTATGGCTACACCTTC
clone size: -
V gene: TRBV28
D gene: TRBD1
J gene: TRBJ1-2

CDR3 protein: CASTDNSVMNTEAFF
CDR3 DNA: TGTGCCAGCACGGACAACTCGGTCATGAACACTGAAGCTTTCTTT
clone size: -
V gene: TRBV2
D gene: -
J gene: TRBJ1-1

CDR3 protein: CASSTDGTVVQYF
CDR3 DNA: TGTGCCAGCAGTACGGATGGGACAGTCGTCCAGTATTTT
clone size: -
V gene: TRBV2
D gene: TRBD1
J gene: TRBJ2-3

CDR3 protein: CASNHRGSYNSPLHF
CDR3 DNA: TGTGCCAGCAACCACAGGGGCTCCTATAATTCACCCCTCCACTTT
clone size: -
V gene: TRBV2
D gene: TRBD1
J gene: TRBJ1-6

CDR3 protein: CASSLQGENTEAFF
CDR3 DNA: TGTGCCAGCAGCTTACAGGGGGAGAACACTGAAGCTTTCTTT
clone size: -
V gene: TRBV7-3
D gene: TRBD1
J gene: TRBJ1-1

CDR3 protein: CASSLYGSQGNEQFF
CDR3 DNA: TGCGCCAGCAGCTTGTACGGGAGCCAGGGTAATGAGCAGTTCTTC
clone size: -
V gene: TRBV5-1
D gene: -
J gene: TRBJ2-1

CDR3 protein: CASTVSGNTIYF
CDR3 DNA: TGTGCCAGCACTGTCTCTGGAAACACCATATATTTT
clone size: -
V gene: TRBV12-3/TRBV12-4
D gene: -
J gene: TRBJ1-3

CDR3 protein: CASSLVGRNTGELFF
CDR3 DNA: TGTGCCAGCAGCTTAGTGGGGCGGAACACCGGGGAGCTGTTTTTT
clone size: -
V gene: TRBV11-2
D gene: -
J gene: TRBJ2-2

CDR3 protein: CASSQGSRDSTMNTEAFF
CDR3 DNA: TGCGCCAGCAGTCAGGGGTCCCGGGACAGCACAATGAACACTGAAGCTTTCTTT
clone size: -
V gene: TRBV23-1
D gene: TRBD1
J gene: TRBJ1-1

CDR3 protein: CASSLTTGEKLFF
CDR3 DNA: TGTGCCAGCTCACTAACAACGGGTGAAAAACTGTTTTTT
clone size: -
V gene: TRBV18
D gene: -
J gene: TRBJ1-4

CDR3 protein: CASSLSGGLFTEAFF
CDR3 DNA: TGTGCCAGCAGTTTATCGGGAGGTTTGTTTACTGAAGCTTTCTTT
clone size: -
V gene: TRBV27
D gene: -
J gene: TRBJ1-1

CDR3 protein: CAIARGGRGADTQYF
CDR3 DNA: TGTGCCATCGCGAGGGGGGGCCGTGGCGCAGATACGCAGTATTTT
clone size: -
V gene: TRBV10-3
D gene: -
J gene: TRBJ2-3

CDR3 protein: CASSFTGGFIGNTIYF
CDR3 DNA: TGTGCCAGCAGCTTCACAGGGGGCTTTATTGGAAACACCATATATTTT
clone size: once
V gene: TRBV7-9
D gene: TRBD1
J gene: TRBJ1-3

CDR3 protein: CASSFLGTDTQYF
CDR3 DNA: TGTGCCAGCAGCTTTCTGGGCACAGATACGCAGTATTTT
clone size: once
V gene: TRBV11-2
D gene: -
J gene: TRBJ2-3

CDR3 protein: CAISPLENTEAFF
CDR3 DNA: TGTGCCATCAGTCCCCTCGAGAACACTGAAGCTTTCTTT
clone size: -
V gene: TRBV10-3
D gene: -
J gene: TRBJ1-1

CDR3 protein: CASSPLGSPLHF
CDR3 DNA: TGTGCCAGCAGCCCCCTAGGTTCACCCCTCCACTTT
clone size: -
V gene: TRBV7-8
D gene: -
J gene: TRBJ1-6

CDR3 protein: CATNELRLAGQETQYF
CDR3 DNA: TGTGCCACCAATGAGCTTAGACTAGCGGGACAAGAGACCCAGTACTTC
clone size: -
V gene: TRBV6-1
D gene: TRBD2
J gene: TRBJ2-5

CDR3 protein: CASSFTGTSPPDTQYF
CDR3 DNA: TGCGCCAGCAGCTTCACCGGGACTAGTCCCCCAGATACGCAGTATTTT
clone size: -
V gene: TRBV5-1
D gene: TRBD2
J gene: TRBJ2-3

CDR3 protein: CASSPEPGGTEAFF
CDR3 DNA: TGTGCCAGCAGCCCCGAACCGGGGGGCACTGAAGCTTTCTTT
clone size: -
V gene: TRBV5-6
D gene: -
J gene: TRBJ1-1

CDR3 protein: CASSLFTEPRGYTF
CDR3 DNA: TGTGCCAGCAGCTTGTTTACAGAGCCGCGTGGCTACACCTTC
clone size: -
V gene: TRBV7-2
D gene: -
J gene: TRBJ1-2

CDR3 protein: CASSFARAGEETQYF
CDR3 DNA: TGTGCCAGCAGTTTTGCAAGAGCGGGGGAAGAGACCCAGTACTTC
clone size: -
V gene: TRBV28
D gene: TRBD2
J gene: TRBJ2-5

CDR3 protein: CATSRDPQGGWGHTDTQYF
CDR3 DNA: TGTGCCACCAGCAGAGATCCCCAGGGCGGGTGGGGACACACAGATACGCAGTATTTT
clone size: -
V gene: TRBV15
D gene: -
J gene: TRBJ2-3

CDR3 protein: CASSMRDSPFTPGNTIYF
CDR3 DNA: TGTGCCAGCAGCATGCGGGACAGCCCTTTCACTCCTGGAAACACCATATATTTT
clone size: -
V gene: TRBV7-9
D gene: TRBD1
J gene: TRBJ1-3

CDR3 protein: CAISGTVQYIGELFF
CDR3 DNA: TGTGCCATCAGTGGGACCGTACAATACATCGGGGAGCTGTTTTTT
clone size: -
V gene: TRBV10-3
D gene: -
J gene: TRBJ2-2

CDR3 protein: CASSLEFTQPQHF
CDR3 DNA: TGTGCCAGCAGCTTAGAATTTACTCAGCCCCAGCATTTT
clone size: -
V gene: TRBV7-2
D gene: -
J gene: TRBJ1-5